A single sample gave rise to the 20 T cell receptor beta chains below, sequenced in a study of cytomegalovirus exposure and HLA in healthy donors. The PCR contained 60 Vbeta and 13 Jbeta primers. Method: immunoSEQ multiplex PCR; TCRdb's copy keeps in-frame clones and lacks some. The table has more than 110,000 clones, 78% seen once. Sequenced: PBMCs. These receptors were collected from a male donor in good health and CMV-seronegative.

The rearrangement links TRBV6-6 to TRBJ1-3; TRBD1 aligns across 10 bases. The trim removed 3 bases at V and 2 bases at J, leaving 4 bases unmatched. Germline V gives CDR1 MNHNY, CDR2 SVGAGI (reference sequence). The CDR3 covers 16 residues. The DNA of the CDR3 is TGTGCCAGCAGTTATGGGACAGGGGTAACTGGAAACACCATATATTTT. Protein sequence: CASSYGTGVTGNTIYF.

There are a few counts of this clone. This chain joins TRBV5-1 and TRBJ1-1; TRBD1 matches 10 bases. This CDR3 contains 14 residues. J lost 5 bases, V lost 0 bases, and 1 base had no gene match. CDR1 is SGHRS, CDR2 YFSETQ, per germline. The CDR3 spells CASSLGTGGTEAFF. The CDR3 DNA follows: TGCGCCAGCAGCTTGGGGACAGGGGGGACTGAAGCTTTCTTT.

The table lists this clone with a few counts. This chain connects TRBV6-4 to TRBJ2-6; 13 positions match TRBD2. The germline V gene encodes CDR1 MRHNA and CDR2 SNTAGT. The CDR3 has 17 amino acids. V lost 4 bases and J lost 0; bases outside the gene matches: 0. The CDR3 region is CASSGTSGGSGANVLTF. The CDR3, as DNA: TGTGCCAGCAGTGGGACTAGCGGGGGCTCTGGGGCCAACGTCCTGACTTTC.

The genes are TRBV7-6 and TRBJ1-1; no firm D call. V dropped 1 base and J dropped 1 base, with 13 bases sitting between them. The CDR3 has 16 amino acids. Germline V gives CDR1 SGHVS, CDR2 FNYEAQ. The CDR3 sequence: CASSLVAEGPNTEAFF. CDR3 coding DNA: TGTGCCAGCAGCTTAGTCGCGGAGGGTCCGAACACTGAAGCTTTCTTT.

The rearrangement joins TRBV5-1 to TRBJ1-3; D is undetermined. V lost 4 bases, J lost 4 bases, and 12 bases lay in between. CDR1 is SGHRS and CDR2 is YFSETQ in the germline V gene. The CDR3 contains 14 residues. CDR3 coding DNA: TGCGCCAGCAGCCCGGGTGGAGGGGGAAACACCATATATTTT. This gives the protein CASSPGGGGNTIYF. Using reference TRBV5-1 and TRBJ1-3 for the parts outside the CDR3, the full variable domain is KAGVTQTPRYLIKTRGQQVTLSCSPISGHRSVSWYQQTPGQGLQFLFEYFSETQRNKGNFPGRFSGRQFSNSRSEMNVSTLELGDSALYLCASSPGGGGNTIYFGEGSWLTVV.

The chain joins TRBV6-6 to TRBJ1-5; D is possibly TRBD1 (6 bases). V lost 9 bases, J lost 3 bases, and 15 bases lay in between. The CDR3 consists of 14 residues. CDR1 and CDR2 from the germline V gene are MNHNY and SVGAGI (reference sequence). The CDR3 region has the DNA TGTGCCAGTAAAAACGGGGGGGCCAATCAGCCCCAGCATTTT. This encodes CASKNGGANQPQHF.

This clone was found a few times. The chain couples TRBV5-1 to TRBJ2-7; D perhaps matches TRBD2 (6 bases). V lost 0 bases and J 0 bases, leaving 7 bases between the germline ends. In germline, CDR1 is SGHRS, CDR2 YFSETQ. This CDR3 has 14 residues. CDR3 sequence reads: CASSLGGNSYEQYF. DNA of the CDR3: TGCGCCAGCAGCTTGGGCGGGAACTCCTACGAGCAGTACTTC.

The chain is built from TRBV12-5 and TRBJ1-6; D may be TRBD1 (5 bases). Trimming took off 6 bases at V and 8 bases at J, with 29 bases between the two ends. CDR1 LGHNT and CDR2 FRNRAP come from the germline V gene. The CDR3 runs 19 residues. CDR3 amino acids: CASGPKSFTGRPGDSPLHF. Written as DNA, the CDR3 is TGTGCTAGTGGCCCAAAATCTTTTACAGGCCGACCTGGGGATTCACCCCTCCACTTT. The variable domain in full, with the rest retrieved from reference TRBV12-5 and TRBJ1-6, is DARVTQTPRHKVTEMGQEVTMRCQPILGHNTVFWYRQTMMQGLELLAYFRNRAPLDDSGMPKDRFSAEMPDATLATLKIQPSEPRDSAVYFCASGPKSFTGRPGDSPLHFGNGTRLTVT.

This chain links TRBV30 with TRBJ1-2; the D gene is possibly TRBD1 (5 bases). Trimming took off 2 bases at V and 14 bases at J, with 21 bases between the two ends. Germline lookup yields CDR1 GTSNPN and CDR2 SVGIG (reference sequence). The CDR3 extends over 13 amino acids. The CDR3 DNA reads TGTGCCTGGAGTCCCCTCCAATCGGCAGGGTGGACCTTC. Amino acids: CAWSPLQSAGWTF.

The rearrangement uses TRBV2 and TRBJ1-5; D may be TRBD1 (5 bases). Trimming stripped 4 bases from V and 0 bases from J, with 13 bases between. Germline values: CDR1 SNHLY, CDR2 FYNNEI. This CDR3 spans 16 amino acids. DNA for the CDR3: TGTGCCAGCAGTGGGGGGGGATCGGGTAGCAATCAGCCCCAGCATTTT. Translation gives CASSGGGSGSNQPQHF.

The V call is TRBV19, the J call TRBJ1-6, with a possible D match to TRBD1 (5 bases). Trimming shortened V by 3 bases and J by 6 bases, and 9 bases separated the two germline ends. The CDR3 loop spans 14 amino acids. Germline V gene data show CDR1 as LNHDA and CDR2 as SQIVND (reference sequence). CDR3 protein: CASSMGQSNSPLHF. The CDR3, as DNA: TGTGCCAGTAGTATGGGGCAGTCTAATTCACCCCTCCACTTT.

CDR3 protein: CSVGETENQPQHF. CDR3 bases: TGCAGCGTTGGGGAGACCGAAAATCAGCCCCAGCATTTT. The chain couples TRBV29-1 to TRBJ1-5; D is unresolved. The germline V and J ends were trimmed by 4 bases and 4 bases, with 11 bases remaining between them. Germline assignment: CDR1 SQVTM and CDR2 ANQGSEA. The CDR3 is made up of 13 amino acids.

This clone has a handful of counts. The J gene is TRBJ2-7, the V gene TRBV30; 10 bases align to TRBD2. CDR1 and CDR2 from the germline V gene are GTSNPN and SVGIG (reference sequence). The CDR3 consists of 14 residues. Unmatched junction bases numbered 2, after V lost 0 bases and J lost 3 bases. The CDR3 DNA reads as TGTGCCTGGAGTGTATGGACTAGCGGCTACGAGCAGTACTTC. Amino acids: CAWSVWTSGYEQYF.

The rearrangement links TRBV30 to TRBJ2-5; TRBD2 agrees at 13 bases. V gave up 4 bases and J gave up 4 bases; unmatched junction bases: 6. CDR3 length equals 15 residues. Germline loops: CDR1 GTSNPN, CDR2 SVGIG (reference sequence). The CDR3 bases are TGTGCCTGGAAGGTCAGGACTAGCGGGAGAGAGACCCAGTACTTC. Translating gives CAWKVRTSGRETQYF.

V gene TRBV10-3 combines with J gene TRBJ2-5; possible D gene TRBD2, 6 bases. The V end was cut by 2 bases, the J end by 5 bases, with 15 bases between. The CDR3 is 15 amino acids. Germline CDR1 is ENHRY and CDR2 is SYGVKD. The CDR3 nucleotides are TGTGCCATCAGTGAGCCGGGACTCGAGAGGGAGACCCAGTACTTC. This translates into CAISEPGLERETQYF.

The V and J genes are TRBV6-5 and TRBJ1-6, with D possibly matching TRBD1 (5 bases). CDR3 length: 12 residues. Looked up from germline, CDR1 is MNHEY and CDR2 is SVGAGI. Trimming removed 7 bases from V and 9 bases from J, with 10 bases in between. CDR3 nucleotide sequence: TGTGCCAGCACCCGCGGGGCTTCACCCCTCCACTTT. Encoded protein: CASTRGASPLHF.

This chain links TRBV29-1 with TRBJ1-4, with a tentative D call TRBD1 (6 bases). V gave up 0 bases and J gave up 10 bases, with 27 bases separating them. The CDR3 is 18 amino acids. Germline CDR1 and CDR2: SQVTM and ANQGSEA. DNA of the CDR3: TGCAGCGTTGAAGAGATATTAGGGGGAACCAGGGCGTCCGGAAAACTGTTTTTT. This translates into CSVEEILGGTRASGKLFF.

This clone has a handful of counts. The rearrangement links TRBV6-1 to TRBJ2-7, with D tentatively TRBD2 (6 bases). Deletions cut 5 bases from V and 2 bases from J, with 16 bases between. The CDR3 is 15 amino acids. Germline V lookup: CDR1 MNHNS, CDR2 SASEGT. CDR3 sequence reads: CASSTSGGDPYEQYF. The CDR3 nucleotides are TGTGCCAGCAGTACCTCAGGAGGGGATCCCTACGAGCAGTACTTC.

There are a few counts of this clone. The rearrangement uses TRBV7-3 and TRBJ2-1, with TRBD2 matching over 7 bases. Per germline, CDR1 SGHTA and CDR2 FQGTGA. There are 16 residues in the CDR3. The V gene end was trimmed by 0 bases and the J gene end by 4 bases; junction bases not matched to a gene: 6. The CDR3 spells CASSLTAASGYNEQFF. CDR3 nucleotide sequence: TGTGCCAGCAGCTTAACTGCTGCTAGCGGATACAATGAGCAGTTCTTC.

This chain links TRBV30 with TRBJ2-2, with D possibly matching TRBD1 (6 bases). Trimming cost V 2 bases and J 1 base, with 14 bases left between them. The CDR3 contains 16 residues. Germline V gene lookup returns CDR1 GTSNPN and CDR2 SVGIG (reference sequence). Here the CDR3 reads CAWSWQGIMNTGELFF. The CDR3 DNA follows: TGTGCCTGGAGTTGGCAGGGGATAATGAACACCGGGGAGCTGTTTTTT.